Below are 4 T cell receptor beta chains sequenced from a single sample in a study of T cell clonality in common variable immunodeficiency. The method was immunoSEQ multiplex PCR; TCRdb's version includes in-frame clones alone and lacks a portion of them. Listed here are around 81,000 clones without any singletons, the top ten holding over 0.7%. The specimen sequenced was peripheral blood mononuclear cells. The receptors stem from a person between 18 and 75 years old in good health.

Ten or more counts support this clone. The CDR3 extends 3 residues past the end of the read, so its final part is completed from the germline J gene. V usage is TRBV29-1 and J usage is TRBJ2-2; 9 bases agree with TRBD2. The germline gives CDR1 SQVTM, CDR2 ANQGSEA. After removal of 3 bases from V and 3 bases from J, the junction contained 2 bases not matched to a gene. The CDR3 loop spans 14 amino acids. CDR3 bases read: TGCAGCGTTGACTCTAGCGGGGACACCGGGGAG. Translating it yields CSVDSSGDTGE. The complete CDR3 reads CSVDSSGDTGELFF.

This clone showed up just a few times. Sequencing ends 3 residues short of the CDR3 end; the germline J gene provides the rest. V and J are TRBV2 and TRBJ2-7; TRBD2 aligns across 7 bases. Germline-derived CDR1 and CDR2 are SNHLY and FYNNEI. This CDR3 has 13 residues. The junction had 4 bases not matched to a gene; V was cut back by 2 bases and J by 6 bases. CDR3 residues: CASSERLAGEQYF. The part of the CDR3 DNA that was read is TGTGCCAGCAGTGAACGACTAGCAGGCGAG.

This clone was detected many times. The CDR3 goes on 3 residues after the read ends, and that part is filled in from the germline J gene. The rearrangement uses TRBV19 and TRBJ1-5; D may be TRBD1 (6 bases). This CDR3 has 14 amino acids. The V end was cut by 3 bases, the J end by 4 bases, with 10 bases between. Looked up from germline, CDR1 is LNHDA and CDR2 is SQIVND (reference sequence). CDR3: CASSIRTVNQPQHF. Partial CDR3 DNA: TGTGCCAGTAGTATTCGGACAGTTAATCAGCCC. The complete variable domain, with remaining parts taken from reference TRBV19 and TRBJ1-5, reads DGGITQSPKYLFRKEGQNVTLSCEQNLNHDAMYWYRQDPGQGLRLIYYSQIVNDFQKGDIAEGYSVSREKKESFPLTVTSAQKNPTAFYLCASSIRTVNQPQHFGDGTRLSIL.

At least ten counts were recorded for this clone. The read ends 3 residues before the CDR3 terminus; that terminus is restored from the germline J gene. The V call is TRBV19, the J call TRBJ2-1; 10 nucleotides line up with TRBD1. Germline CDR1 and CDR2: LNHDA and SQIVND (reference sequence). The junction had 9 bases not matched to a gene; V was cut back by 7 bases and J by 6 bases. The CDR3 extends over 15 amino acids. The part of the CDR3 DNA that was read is TGTGCCAGTAATTCCGGGACAGGGGTGGGCAATGAG. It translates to CASNSGTGVGNE. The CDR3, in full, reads CASNSGTGVGNEQFF.